This T cell receptor beta chain was retrieved from a study of blood T cells in healthy people across ages (dated by TCRdb to between 2015 and 2017). Broadly, across the study: In model experiments, template switching captured roughly one uniquely barcoded TCR beta cDNA molecule for every two T cells. Using deep sequencing normalized with unique cDNA molecular identifiers, the study measured how TCR beta repertoire diversity changes with age. To avoid experimental bias, donors of different ages were spread randomly across the sequencing lanes. The donors were split into four age groups: young (average approximately 16 years), middle-aged (over 35), aged (over 55) and long-lived (about 82). For two donors (one aged 18 to 30 and one aged 80 or older), the study analyzed two additional independent replicas of 1 million unique cDNA reads from the same blood draw.

As concerns this clonotype: What this receptor recognizes is not known. No quality values exist for individual bases; no much larger clone is one base distant.

Donors were around 37 systemically healthy Caucasian individuals from Russia aged 6 to 90 years. Each donor gave about 10 milliliters of peripheral blood, drawn into EDTA-treated Vacutainer tubes. Ficoll-Paque density-gradient centrifugation was used to isolate PBMCs, with at least 6 million per sample. Total RNA, at least 6 micrograms per sample, was extracted from PBMCs with Trizol reagent. Naive CD45RAhigh/CD27high T cell percentages were measured by flow cytometry on a PBMC aliquot from every donor. Receptor libraries were prepared by 5' RACE. A second about 7 to 12 cycle PCR used a sample-barcoded 5' primer and a J-beta primer mix. Each TCR beta cDNA molecule received a unique molecular identifier from a template-switch 5' adaptor carrying 12 random nucleotides. At least 2.5 million CDR3-containing paired-end reads were obtained from each sample. The Mint cDNA synthesis kit, primed by a TRBC-specific oligonucleotide, was used to synthesize first-strand cDNA from all RNA. All cDNA was treated with uracil-DNA glycosylase and then went through a first 18-cycle PCR with the universal primers M1SS and BC2_uni_R. The published analysis was carried out like this. For normalization, 1 million high-quality reads were randomly selected from each sample, with every read carrying a distinct molecular identifier. Reads with shared molecular identifiers were discarded instead of being binned into consensus sequences. CDR3 identification, clonotype clustering and error correction used MiTCR with a Q25 quality threshold and the strictest error-elimination algorithm. Lower-bound total TCR beta diversity was estimated with a nonparametric unseen species model using Euler transformation. TCRdb took the public reads, trimmed them with fastp at Q25, ran MiXCR for clone calling and kept in-frame beta chains. Each entry is one CDR3 protein sequence, shown with its most common DNA and genes. The V and J calls follow TCRdb's processing rather than the paper's. Recorded for this sample are 1.8 million or so distinct CDR3 sequences; around 40% of them occurred a single time. The ten top clones hold 20% to 25% of the sample.

The investigation overall reported the following: Donor CMV infection status was unknown, potentially confounding age-related changes in expanded clonotypes. Estimates of total diversity from one million sequenced T cells were regarded as lower bounds and underestimates. Compared with the aged group, more naive CD4+ T cells, fewer expanded clones and increased TCR diversity were shown by the long-lived group, suggesting age selection. The percentage of naive T cells measured by flow cytometry correlated strongly with observed TCR beta diversity. As age increased, observed TCR beta diversity per million T cells dropped in a roughly linear way, and a significant reduction was already evident by age roughly 40. Since profiling was done on bulk unsorted PBMCs, naive and antigen-experienced compartments could not be conclusively compared.

The CDR3, cysteine through phenylalanine, is 15 amino acids long. The retained sequence is limited to the CDR3, 45 bases, with the frame set at the first base. Based on the germline V gene, the CDR1 and CDR2 sequences are MNHEY and SVGAGI. A distance of 16 bases separates the germline ends of V and J, which lose 5 bases and 5 bases respectively. The sequence is built from TRBV6-5 and TRBJ1-5, and perhaps TRBD1 as D gene, on 6 matching bases. The sample comprised blood. This receptor was identified in a human donor in good health. The CDR3 region: CASSPTGFGDQPQHF. The nucleotide sequence is TGTGCCAGCAGTCCCACAGGGTTCGGCGATCAGCCCCAGCATTTT.